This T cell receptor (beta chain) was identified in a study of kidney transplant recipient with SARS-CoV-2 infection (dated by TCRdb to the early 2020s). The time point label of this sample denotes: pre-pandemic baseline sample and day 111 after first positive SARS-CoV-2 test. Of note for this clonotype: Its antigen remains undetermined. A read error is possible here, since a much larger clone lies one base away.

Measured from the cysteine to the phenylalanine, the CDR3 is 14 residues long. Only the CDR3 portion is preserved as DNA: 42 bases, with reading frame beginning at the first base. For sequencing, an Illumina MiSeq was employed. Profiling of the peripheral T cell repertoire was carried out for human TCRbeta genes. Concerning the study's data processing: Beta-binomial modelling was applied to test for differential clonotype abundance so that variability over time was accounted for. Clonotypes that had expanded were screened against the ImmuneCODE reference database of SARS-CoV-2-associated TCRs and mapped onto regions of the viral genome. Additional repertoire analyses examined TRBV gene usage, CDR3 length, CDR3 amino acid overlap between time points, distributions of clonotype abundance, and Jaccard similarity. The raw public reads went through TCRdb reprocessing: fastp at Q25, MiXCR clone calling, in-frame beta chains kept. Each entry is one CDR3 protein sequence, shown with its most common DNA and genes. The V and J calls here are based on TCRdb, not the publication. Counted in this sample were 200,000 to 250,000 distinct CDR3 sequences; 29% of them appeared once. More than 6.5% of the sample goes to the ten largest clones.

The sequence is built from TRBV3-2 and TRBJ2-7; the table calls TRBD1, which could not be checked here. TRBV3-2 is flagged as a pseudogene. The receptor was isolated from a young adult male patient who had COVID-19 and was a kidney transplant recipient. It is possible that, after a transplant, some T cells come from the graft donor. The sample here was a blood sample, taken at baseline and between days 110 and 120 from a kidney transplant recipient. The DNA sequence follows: TGTGCCAGCAGCCCAAACACAGGGGACAGGGAGCAGTACTTC. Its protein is CASSPNTGDREQYF.